The entry below gives a single T cell receptor (beta chain) sequence along with its context. In the original workflow: Estimation of nucleated cell counts was performed using reference gene primer amplification. Libraries were prepared by immunoSEQ multiplex PCR; TCRdb keeps only in-frame clonotypes and omits some of them. The D gene and trimming were derived from the DNA, and the V and J assignments and clone size from that table. The table records over 200,000 clones, approximately 88% of them present only once. This specimen comes from a study of blood T cell repertoires in COVID-19. Across the study: Specimens from acute and convalescent COVID-19 originated in the United States, Italy and Spain.

The V gene's germline CDR1 is MGHRA and CDR2 YSYEKL. The V end was cut by 4 bases, the J end by 8 bases, with 26 bases between. The CDR3 is 18 residues long. Sequencing input: peripheral blood. The chain uses TRBV4-1 and TRBJ1-4; D is unresolved. This sequence originates from a man aged 40-49 years with acute or convalescent COVID-19. The CDR3 loop is CASSPSPTSYRGEEKLFF. In DNA form, the CDR3 reads TGCGCCAGCAGCCCTAGTCCTACTTCTTATCGAGGAGAGGAAAAACTGTTTTTT.